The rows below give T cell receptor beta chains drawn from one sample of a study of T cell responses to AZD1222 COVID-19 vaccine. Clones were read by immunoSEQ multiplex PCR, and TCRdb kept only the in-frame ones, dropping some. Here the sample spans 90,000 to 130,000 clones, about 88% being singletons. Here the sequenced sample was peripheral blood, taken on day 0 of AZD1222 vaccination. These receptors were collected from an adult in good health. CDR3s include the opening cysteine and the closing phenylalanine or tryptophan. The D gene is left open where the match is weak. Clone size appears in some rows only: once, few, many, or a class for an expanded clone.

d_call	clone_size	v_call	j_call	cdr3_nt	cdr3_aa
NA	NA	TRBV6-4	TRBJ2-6	TGTGCCAGCAGTGAGGACAGCTCTGGGGCCAACATCCTGACTTTC	CASSEDSSGANILTF
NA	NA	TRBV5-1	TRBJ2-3	TGCGCCAGCAGGGCAGGGGCCAACCCTAGCACAGATACGCAGTATTTT	CASRAGANPSTDTQYF
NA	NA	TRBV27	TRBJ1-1	TGTGCCAGCAGCCCTGCCGGGGGGCCATCTGAAGCTTTCTTT	CASSPAGGPSEAFF
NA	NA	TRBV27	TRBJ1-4	TGTGCCAGCAGTTTCGGGCAGGGGATGATTAATGAAAAACTGTTTTTT	CASSFGQGMINEKLFF
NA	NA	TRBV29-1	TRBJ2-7	TGCAGCGTTGAAGACAACAATTACGAGCAGTACTTC	CSVEDNNYEQYF
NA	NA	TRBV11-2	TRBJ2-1	TGTGCCAGCAGCTTAGGAGCGGACGAGCAGTTCTTC	CASSLGADEQFF
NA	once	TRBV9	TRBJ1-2	TGTGCCAGCAGCGCCGGGCCACTCTATGGCTACACCTTC	CASSAGPLYGYTF
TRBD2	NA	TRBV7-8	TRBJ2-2	TGTGCCAGCAGCTTAGGGGGGACTAGCGTCACCGGGGAGCTGTTTTTT	CASSLGGTSVTGELFF
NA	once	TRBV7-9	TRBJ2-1	TGTGCCAGCAGCCCGATGGGGGGCTCCTACAATGAGCAGTTCTTC	CASSPMGGSYNEQFF
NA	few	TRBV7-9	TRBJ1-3	TGTGCCAGCACCCCTCTGGGAGACTCTGGAAACACCATATATTTT	CASTPLGDSGNTIYF
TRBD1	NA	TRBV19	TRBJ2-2	TGTGCCAGTAGTTCCCGGACAGGTCGTCTCCCCCACACCGGGGAGCTGTTTTTT	CASSSRTGRLPHTGELFF
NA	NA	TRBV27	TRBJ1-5	TGTGCCAGCAGTTTAACTGGGAATCAGCCCCAGCATTTT	CASSLTGNQPQHF
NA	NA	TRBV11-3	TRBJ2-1	TGTGCCAGCAGCTTAGATGGAGGGACACAAGTTACCAATGAGCAGTTCTTC	CASSLDGGTQVTNEQFF
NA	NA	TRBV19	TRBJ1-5	TGTGCCAGTACTAGGCGGTCTAGCAATCAGCCCCAGCATTTT	CASTRRSSNQPQHF
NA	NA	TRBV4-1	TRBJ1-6	TGCGCCAGCAGCCAGGCAATAAATTCACCCCTCCACTTT	CASSQAINSPLHF
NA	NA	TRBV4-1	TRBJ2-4	TGCGCCAGCAGCCAGGGCCCGGTAGCCAAAAACATTCAGTACTTC	CASSQGPVAKNIQYF
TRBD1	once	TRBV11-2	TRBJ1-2	TGTGCCAGCAGCTCCCCCGGGACAGGGTACCTAAGCTACACCTTC	CASSSPGTGYLSYTF